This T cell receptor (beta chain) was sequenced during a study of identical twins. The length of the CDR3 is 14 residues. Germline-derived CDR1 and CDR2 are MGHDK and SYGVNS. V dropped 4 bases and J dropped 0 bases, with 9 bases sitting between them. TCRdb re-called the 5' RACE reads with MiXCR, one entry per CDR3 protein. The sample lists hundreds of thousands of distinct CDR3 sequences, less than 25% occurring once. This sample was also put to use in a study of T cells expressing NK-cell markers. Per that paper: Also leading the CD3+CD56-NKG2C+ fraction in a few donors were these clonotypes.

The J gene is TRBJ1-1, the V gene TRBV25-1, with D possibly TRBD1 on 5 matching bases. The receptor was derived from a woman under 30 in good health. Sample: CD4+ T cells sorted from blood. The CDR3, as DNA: TGTGCCAGCAGTGGGGGACTCCTGAACACTGAAGCTTTCTTT. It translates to CASSGGLLNTEAFF.